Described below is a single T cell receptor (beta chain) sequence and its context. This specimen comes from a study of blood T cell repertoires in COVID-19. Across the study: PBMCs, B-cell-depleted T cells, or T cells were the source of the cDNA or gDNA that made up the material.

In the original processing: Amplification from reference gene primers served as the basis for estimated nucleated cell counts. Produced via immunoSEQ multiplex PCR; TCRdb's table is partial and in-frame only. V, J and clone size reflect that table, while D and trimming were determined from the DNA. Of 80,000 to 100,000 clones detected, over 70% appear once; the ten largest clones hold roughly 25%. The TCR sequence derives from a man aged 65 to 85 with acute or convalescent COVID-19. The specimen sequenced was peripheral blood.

The CDR3 loop is CASSPYTDTQYF. The DNA of the CDR3 is TGTGCCAGCAGCCCTTACACAGATACGCAGTATTTT. This chain joins TRBV5-6 and TRBJ2-3; D ambiguous. CDR3 length: 12 amino acids. V lost 4 bases to trimming and J lost 2 bases, with 5 bases between them. CDR1 SGHDT and CDR2 YYEEEE come from the germline V gene.